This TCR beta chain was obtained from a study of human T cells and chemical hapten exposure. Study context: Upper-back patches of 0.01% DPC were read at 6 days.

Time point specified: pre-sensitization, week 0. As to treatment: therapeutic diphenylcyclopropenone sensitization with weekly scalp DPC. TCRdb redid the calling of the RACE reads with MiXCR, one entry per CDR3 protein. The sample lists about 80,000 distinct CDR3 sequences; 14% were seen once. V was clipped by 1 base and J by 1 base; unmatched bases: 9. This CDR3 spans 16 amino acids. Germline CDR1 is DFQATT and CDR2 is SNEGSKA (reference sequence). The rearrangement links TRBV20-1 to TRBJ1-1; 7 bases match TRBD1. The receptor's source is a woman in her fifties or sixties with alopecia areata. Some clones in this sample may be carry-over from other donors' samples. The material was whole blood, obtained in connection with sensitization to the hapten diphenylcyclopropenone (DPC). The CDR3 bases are TGCAGTGCTAGAGTCCCCCCCGGGACAGCGAACACTGAAGCTTTCTTT. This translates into CSARVPPGTANTEAFF.